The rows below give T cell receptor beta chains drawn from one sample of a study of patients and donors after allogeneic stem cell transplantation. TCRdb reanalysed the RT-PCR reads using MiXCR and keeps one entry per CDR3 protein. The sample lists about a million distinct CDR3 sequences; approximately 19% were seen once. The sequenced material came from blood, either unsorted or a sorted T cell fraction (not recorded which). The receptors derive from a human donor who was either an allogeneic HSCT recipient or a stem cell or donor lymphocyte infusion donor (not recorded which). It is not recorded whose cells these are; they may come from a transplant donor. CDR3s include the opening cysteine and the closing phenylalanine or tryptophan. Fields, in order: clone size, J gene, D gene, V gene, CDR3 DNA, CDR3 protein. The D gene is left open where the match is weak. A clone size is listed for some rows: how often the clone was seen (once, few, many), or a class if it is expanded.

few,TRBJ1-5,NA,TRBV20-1,TGCAGTGCTAGAGATCTTATGGCAGGGCCCAATCAGCCCCAGCATTTT,CSARDLMAGPNQPQHF
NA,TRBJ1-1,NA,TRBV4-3,TGCGCCAGCAGCCACGACCCATCCCGGGGCTGGACTGAAGCTTTCTTT,CASSHDPSRGWTEAFF
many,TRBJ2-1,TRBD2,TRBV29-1,TGCAGCGTTGAAACCGGGACTAGCGGTTACAATGAGCAGTTCTTC,CSVETGTSGYNEQFF
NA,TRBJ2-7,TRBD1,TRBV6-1,TGTGCCAGCAGTGAAGCCGGGGACAGGTTCTCCTACGAGCAGTACTTC,CASSEAGDRFSYEQYF
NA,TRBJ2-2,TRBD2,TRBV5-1,TGCGCCAGCAGCTTGGCCCTAGCGGTGACCGGGGAGCTGTTTTTT,CASSLALAVTGELFF
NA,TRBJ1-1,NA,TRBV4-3,TGCGCCAGCAGCCAAGAAGGTCCGAACACTGAAGCTTTCTTT,CASSQEGPNTEAFF
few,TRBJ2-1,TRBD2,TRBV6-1,TGTGCCAGCAGTCCAGCCTCAGCGGGGCTCTACAATGAGCAGTTCTTC,CASSPASAGLYNEQFF
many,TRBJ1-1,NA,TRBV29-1,TGCAGCGTTGAAGATCGATGGGGGGCGAACACTGAAGCTTTCTTT,CSVEDRWGANTEAFF
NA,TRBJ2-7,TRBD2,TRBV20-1,TGCAGTGCAATGACTAGCGGGACAACCTACGAGCAGTACTTC,CSAMTSGTTYEQYF
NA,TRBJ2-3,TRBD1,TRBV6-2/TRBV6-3,TGTGCCAGCAGCCAAATAACAGGGGTTGGGCGAGATACGCAGTATTTT,CASSQITGVGRDTQYF
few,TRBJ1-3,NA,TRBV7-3,TGTGCCAGCAGCCCATCAAATGGAAACACCATATATTTT,CASSPSNGNTIYF
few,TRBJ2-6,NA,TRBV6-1,TGTGCCAGCAGCCCCTCGGGGGGCAAGGCCAACGTCCTGACTTTC,CASSPSGGKANVLTF
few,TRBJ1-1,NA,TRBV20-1,TGCAGTGCTAGAGTAACGGGACGGTCGTACACTGAAGCTTTCTTT,CSARVTGRSYTEAFF
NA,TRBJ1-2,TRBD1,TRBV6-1,TGTGCCAGCAGTAGACAACAGGGGCTCTATGGCTACACCTTC,CASSRQQGLYGYTF
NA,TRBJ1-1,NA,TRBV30,TGTGCCTGGCTTACGGGGCCCGAGGCTTTCTTT,CAWLTGPEAFF
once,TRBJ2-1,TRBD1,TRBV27,TGTGCCAGCAGTTCCCCCCAGACAGGGGGCGTTGAGCAGTTCTTC,CASSSPQTGGVEQFF
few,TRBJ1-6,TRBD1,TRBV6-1,TGTGCCAGCAGTAGGGACAGTGGTAATTCACCCCTCCACTTT,CASSRDSGNSPLHF
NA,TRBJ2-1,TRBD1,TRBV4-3,TGCGCCAGCAGCCACGGGACAGGGTCCACCAATGAGCAGTTCTTC,CASSHGTGSTNEQFF
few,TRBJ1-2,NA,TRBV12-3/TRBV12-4,TGTGCCAGCAGTTTGAGAGGGCCTGGCTACACCTTC,CASSLRGPGYTF
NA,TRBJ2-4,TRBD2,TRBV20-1,TGCAGTGCTAGAGATCGGGTTAGCGGGGGACTAGCCAAAAACATTCAGTACTTC,CSARDRVSGGLAKNIQYF
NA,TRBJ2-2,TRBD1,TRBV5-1,TGCGCCAGCAGCAAGGGACAGCTGAACACCGGGGAGCTGTTTTTT,CASSKGQLNTGELFF
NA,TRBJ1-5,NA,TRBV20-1,TGCAGTGCTAGAGACAGACAGCGCAATCAGCCCCAGCATTTT,CSARDRQRNQPQHF
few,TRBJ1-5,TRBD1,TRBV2,TGTGCCAGCAGCCGGGACAGGGTAGGGCATCAGCCCCAGCATTTT,CASSRDRVGHQPQHF
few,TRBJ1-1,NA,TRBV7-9,TGTGCCAGCACCAGGAGGGCGGAAGACACTGAAGCTTTCTTT,CASTRRAEDTEAFF
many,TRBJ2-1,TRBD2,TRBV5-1,TGCGCCAGCAGCCCCGGACTAGATCGTGAGCAGTTCTTC,CASSPGLDREQFF
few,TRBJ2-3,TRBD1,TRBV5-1,TGCGCCAGCAGCTTTGGCGACAGGGGGCTAGGAAATACGCAGTATTTT,CASSFGDRGLGNTQYF
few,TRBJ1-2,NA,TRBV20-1,TGCAGTGCTGGACTTGTAGGGTCTGGCTACACCTTC,CSAGLVGSGYTF